The subject of this entry is one T cell receptor beta chain. Its antigen remains unknown. Each sorted subset replicate got 200 ng genomic DNA, around 29,000 genomes. Clones were sequenced by immunoSEQ multiplex PCR, and TCRdb holds only the in-frame ones, with some missing. The sample lists 750,000 to 1,000,000 clones, over 90% occurring once. This specimen comes from a study of shared clonotypes between healthy human individuals. Study outcomes and limitations: Generation of non-shared clonotypes was less probable than generation of clonotypes shared by all four donors.

Naive CD8 cells lacked CD45RO and underwent positive selection for CCR7, leaving out terminally differentiated effector memory CD45RA+ cells. Donors were healthy HIV-negative adults without recently reported acute infections or vaccinations. Those who donated, Caucasian adults without exception, all lived in Nashville, Tennessee. Per germline, CDR1 MNHEY and CDR2 SMNVEV (reference sequence). The trim removed 4 bases at V and 3 bases at J, leaving 12 bases unmatched. This CDR3 is 17 amino acids long. The sample was naive CD8+ T cells sorted from blood. This chain links TRBV27 with TRBJ2-7, with TRBD2 matching 10 bases. The source of this sequence is a man aged 25-45 years in good health. CDR3 amino acids: CASSYQTGWTSGYEQYF. The CDR3 DNA is TGTGCCAGCAGTTATCAAACCGGGTGGACTAGCGGCTACGAGCAGTACTTC.